Each of the 30 T cell receptor beta chains below was sequenced from the same sample in a study of blood T cell repertoires in COVID-19. This table comes from immunoSEQ multiplex PCR, and its TCRdb copy is limited to in-frame clones, with some not included. This sample has about 240,000 clones, with roughly 76% found just once. Sequencing was performed on peripheral blood. The origin of the receptors is a woman older than 75 with COVID-19, enrolled during active disease.

The chain has TRBV7-2 and TRBJ1-1, with D unclear. CDR3 length: 14 amino acids. The ends were cut back, 5 bases at V and 1 base at J, with 11 bases in the middle. Germline V lookup: CDR1 SGHTA, CDR2 FQGNSA. The CDR3 sequence is CASSPEVANTEAFF. Written as DNA, the CDR3 is TGTGCCAGCAGCCCCGAGGTCGCGAACACTGAAGCTTTCTTT. Based on the CDR3 plus reference TRBV7-2 and TRBJ1-1, the full variable domain is GAGVSQSPSNKVTEKGKDVELRCDPISGHTALYWYRQSLGQGLEFLIYFQGNSAPDKSGLPSDRFSAERTGGSVSTLTIQRTQQEDSAVYLCASSPEVANTEAFFGQGTRLTVV.

Regarding this clone: The same CDR3 is also encoded by other DNA sequences in this sample. The CDR3: CASSDSTNQPQHF. CDR3 DNA: TGTGCCAGCTCAGACAGCACCAATCAGCCCCAGCATTTT. This chain connects TRBV18 to TRBJ1-5, with D possibly matching TRBD1 (5 bases). V was cut by 5 bases and J by 3 bases, with 8 bases left in between. Germline V gene lookup returns CDR1 KGHSH and CDR2 LQKENI. CDR3 length: 13 residues.

The chain carries TRBV19 and TRBJ1-2; tentatively, D is TRBD1 (5 bases). The germline V gene has CDR1 LNHDA and CDR2 SQIVND (reference sequence). This CDR3 is built from 14 residues. The V and J ends lost 5 bases and 5 bases respectively, with 15 bases between them. In DNA, the CDR3 is TGTGCCAGTAGTTCCCAAGGGGCAGGGTATGGCTACACCTTC. It translates to CASSSQGAGYGYTF.

This clone was picked up a small number of times. The chain has TRBV19 and TRBJ2-7; D unresolved. V was clipped by 2 bases and J by 6 bases, with 11 bases between them. Germline V gene sequence: CDR1 LNHDA, CDR2 SQIVND (reference sequence). The CDR3 contains 13 residues. The CDR3 sequence: CASSIKLGFEQYF. The CDR3 DNA follows: TGTGCCAGTAGTATAAAACTCGGTTTCGAGCAGTACTTC.

This clone has a handful of counts. The rearrangement links TRBV28 to TRBJ1-2; no clear D. V was trimmed by 4 bases and J by 4 bases, leaving 16 bases between them. The CDR3 runs 15 residues. The germline V gene has CDR1 MDHEN and CDR2 SYDVKM. The CDR3 sequence: CASSSLGQPPYGYTF. CDR3 in DNA: TGTGCCAGCAGTTCCCTGGGCCAACCCCCCTATGGCTACACCTTC.

V usage is TRBV2 and J usage is TRBJ1-2, with unresolved D. Germline V gene lookup returns CDR1 SNHLY and CDR2 FYNNEI. The CDR3 loop spans 13 amino acids. V gave up 6 bases and J gave up 4 bases, with 12 bases separating them. In DNA form, the CDR3 reads TGTGCCAGCAGGGCTGGGCAGTCCTATGGCTACACCTTC. This gives the protein CASRAGQSYGYTF.

The V gene is TRBV12-3 or TRBV12-4, the J gene TRBJ1-2; D is unclear. With 2 bases removed from V and 1 base from J, the gap between germline ends came to 5 bases. The CDR3 is 13 amino acids. The CDR3 loop reads CASSLTVNYGYTF. The CDR3 DNA follows: TGTGCCAGCAGTTTAACAGTTAACTATGGCTACACCTTC.

This chain links TRBV11-3 with TRBJ2-5; D is perhaps TRBD1 (5 bases). The CDR3 sequence is 15 residues long. Trimming took 5 bases from V and 4 from J, leaving 17 bases between them. Looked up from germline, CDR1 is SGHNT and CDR2 is YENEEA. CDR3 DNA sequence: TGTGCCAGCAGCCTGGGGCCAACTTCGGTAGAGACCCAGTACTTC. Its protein product is CASSLGPTSVETQYF. Combining the CDR3 with reference TRBV11-3 and TRBJ2-5 gives the whole variable domain EAGVVQSPRYKIIEKKQPVAFWCNPISGHNTLYWYLQNLGQGPELLIRYENEEAVDDSQLPKDRFSAERLKGVDSTLKIQPAELGDSAVYLCASSLGPTSVETQYFGPGTRLLVL.

The chain has TRBV9 and TRBJ1-3; D gene unclear. The V end lost 3 bases, the J end lost 4 bases, and 20 bases lay between the germline ends. The germline V gene has CDR1 SGDLS and CDR2 YYNGEE. This CDR3 is built from 17 residues. CDR3 region: CASSAGEAPLRGNTIYF. The CDR3 nucleotides are TGTGCCAGCAGCGCCGGGGAGGCGCCGCTACGAGGAAACACCATATATTTT.

This clone was picked up one time. V usage is TRBV28 and J usage is TRBJ2-4; tentative D call: TRBD2 (6 bases). Germline assignment: CDR1 MDHEN and CDR2 SYDVKM. V was cut by 9 bases and J by 0 bases, with 15 bases left in between. The CDR3 sequence is 15 residues long. CDR3 DNA: TGTGCCAGTAGTCGGGGGACCTTAGCCAAAAACATTCAGTACTTC. It codes for CASSRGTLAKNIQYF.

This clone was picked up a small number of times. J is TRBJ2-3 and V is TRBV29-1; a possible D gene is TRBD2 (5 bases). From germline, CDR1 is SQVTM and CDR2 ANQGSEA. This CDR3 contains 12 residues. Trimming left V 7 bases short and J 5 bases short, with 13 bases between. The CDR3 nucleotides are TGCAGCGGCACCCTCGGGGTAGATACGCAGTATTTT. Translation gives CSGTLGVDTQYF.

The genes are TRBV10-2 and TRBJ1-1, with D hard to call. The CDR3 has 13 residues. V lost 6 bases to trimming and J lost 0 bases, with 8 bases between them. Germline lookup yields CDR1 WSHSY and CDR2 SAAADI. The CDR3 here is CASSDTVNTEAFF. The CDR3 DNA sequence: TGCGCCAGCAGCGATACAGTGAACACTGAAGCTTTCTTT.

This rearrangement joins TRBV5-1 to TRBJ2-2; 7 bases fit TRBD2. Trimming removed 6 bases from V and 1 base from J; junction bases left unmatched: 6. CDR3 length equals 15 residues. Germline lookup yields CDR1 SGHRS and CDR2 YFSETQ. For the CDR3, the DNA is TGCGCCAGCAACCCGGGGGAGGGGAACACCGGGGAGCTGTTTTTT. It specifies CASNPGEGNTGELFF.

The count of this clone is one. This chain joins TRBV24-1 and TRBJ2-1; the D gene is possibly TRBD1 (5 bases). The CDR3 totals 14 residues. Trimming removed 3 bases from V and 8 bases from J, with 13 bases in between. Germline V gene data show CDR1 as KGHDR and CDR2 as SFDVKD. This chain's CDR3 is CATSDRSKGDEQFF. The DNA for the CDR3 is TGTGCCACCAGTGATAGGTCGAAAGGGGATGAGCAGTTCTTC.

V usage is TRBV28 and J usage is TRBJ1-5, with D perhaps TRBD1 (5 bases). Germline lookup yields CDR1 MDHEN and CDR2 SYDVKM. The CDR3 spans 15 residues. The V and J ends lost 5 bases and 6 bases respectively, with 17 bases between them. CDR3 residues: CASSPLQGGAQPQHF. Written as DNA, the CDR3 is TGTGCCAGCAGTCCACTTCAGGGAGGGGCTCAGCCCCAGCATTTT.

The DNA for the CDR3 is TGCGCCAGCAGTGAGTCGGGAGGGGCAGGGTCCCATGGCTATGGCTACACCTTC. Its protein product is CASSESGGAGSHGYGYTF. The chain recombines TRBV10-2 with TRBJ1-2, with D tentatively TRBD1 (5 bases). Germline V gene sequence: CDR1 WSHSY, CDR2 SAAADI. The CDR3 totals 18 residues. V gave up 0 bases and J gave up 4 bases, with 21 bases separating them.

The rearrangement joins TRBV20-1 to TRBJ2-1; 7 positions match TRBD2. The CDR3 sequence is 17 residues long. V gave up 3 bases and J gave up 4 bases; unmatched junction bases: 15. CDR1 and CDR2 (germline): DFQATT, SNEGSKA (reference sequence). CDR3 sequence: CSASLLAEGLGYNEQFF. The DNA of the CDR3 is TGCAGTGCTAGTCTGCTAGCGGAGGGACTGGGGTACAATGAGCAGTTCTTC.

The chain carries TRBV10-3 and TRBJ1-6; no clear D gene. V lost 2 bases and J lost 11, with 10 bases in between. This CDR3 region has 13 residues. Germline V gene data show CDR1 as ENHRY and CDR2 as SYGVKD. The CDR3 reads CAISEIASAPLHF. In DNA, the CDR3 is TGTGCCATCAGTGAGATTGCCTCGGCACCCCTCCACTTT.

The chain links TRBV4-3 to TRBJ1-2; D call uncertain. The V end was cut by 0 bases, the J end by 8 bases, with 16 bases between. This CDR3 spans 15 amino acids. CDR1 and CDR2 (germline): LGHNA, YSLEER. CDR3 sequence reads: CASSQEIAYVYGYTF. The CDR3 DNA sequence: TGCGCCAGCAGCCAAGAGATTGCGTACGTCTACGGCTACACCTTC.

This sequence joins TRBV6-5 and TRBJ1-3; 7 bases are shared with TRBD1. The J segment lost 2 bases and the V segment lost 2 bases, leaving 6 bases of the junction unmatched. CDR3 length equals 16 residues. In germline, CDR1 is MNHEY, CDR2 SVGAGI. This CDR3 is CASSYEKGATGNTIYF. CDR3 in DNA: TGTGCCAGCAGTTACGAGAAGGGGGCTACTGGAAACACCATATATTTT.

The genes are TRBV5-4 and TRBJ1-2, with 8 bases that match TRBD1. The ends lost 0 bases at V and 3 bases at J; junction bases unmatched: 4. The germline V gene has CDR1 SGHNT and CDR2 YYREEE (reference sequence). The CDR3 consists of 15 residues. Here the CDR3 DNA reads TGTGCCAGCAGCTTGGAGGACAGGGTCTACTATGGCTACACCTTC. It encodes CASSLEDRVYYGYTF. Variable domain in full (rest from reference TRBV5-4 and TRBJ1-2): ETGVTQSPTHLIKTRGQQVTLRCSSQSGHNTVSWYQQALGQGPQFIFQYYREEENGRGNFPPRFSGLQFPNYSSELNVNALELDDSALYLCASSLEDRVYYGYTFGSGTRLTVV.

The J gene is TRBJ2-3, the V gene TRBV30; 10 bases map to TRBD2. The CDR3 loop spans 15 amino acids. V lost 2 bases, J lost 6 bases, and 8 bases stayed unmatched. CDR1 and CDR2 from the germline V gene are GTSNPN and SVGIG (reference sequence). The DNA for the CDR3 is TGTGCCTGGAGTTTCTCGGGGACTAGCGCTGATACGCAGTATTTT. This sequence encodes CAWSFSGTSADTQYF. The entire variable domain, with the rest obtained from reference TRBV30 and TRBJ2-3, is as follows: SQTIHQWPATLVQPVGSPLSLECTVEGTSNPNLYWYRQAAGRGLQLLFYSVGIGQISSEVPQNLSASRPQDRQFILSSKKLLLSDSGFYLCAWSFSGTSADTQYFGPGTRLTVL.

The chain uses TRBV3-1 (or the pseudogene TRBV3-2) and TRBJ2-5, with TRBD2 identical over 9 bases. Looked up from germline, CDR1 is LGHDT and CDR2 is YNNKEL (reference sequence). The CDR3 sequence is 16 residues long. The V and J ends lost 3 bases and 1 base, in that order; junction bases with no gene match: 6. In DNA form, the CDR3 reads TGTGCCAGCAGCCACAGCGGGACTAGCACCCAAGAGACCCAGTACTTC. Amino acids: CASSHSGTSTQETQYF.

The chain links TRBV18 to TRBJ2-7, with 14 positions matching TRBD2. The germline gives CDR1 KGHSH, CDR2 LQKENI. J was trimmed by 6 bases and V by 3 bases; bases with no gene match: 7. CDR3 length equals 16 residues. The CDR3 region has the DNA TGTGCCAGCTCACCCAGCACGGGACTAGCGGGAGTCGAGCAGTACTTC. Amino acid sequence: CASSPSTGLAGVEQYF.

V usage is TRBV9 and J usage is TRBJ1-2; possible D gene TRBD1, 5 bases. Germline CDR1 SGDLS, CDR2 YYNGEE. This CDR3 is built from 13 residues. V was pared by 0 bases and J by 9 bases, with 12 bases between. The CDR3 reads CASSVAQGDSYTF. As DNA, the CDR3 is TGTGCCAGCAGCGTAGCCCAGGGTGATAGCTACACCTTC. Together with reference TRBV9 and TRBJ1-2, the CDR3 gives the full variable domain: DSGVTQTPKHLITATGQRVTLRCSPRSGDLSVYWYQQSLDQGLQFLIQYYNGEERAKGNILERFSAQQFPDLHSELNLSSLELGDSALYFCASSVAQGDSYTFGSGTRLTVV.

The CDR3: CASRSPGLARYEQFF. The CDR3 bases are TGTGCCAGCAGATCTCCGGGACTAGCGAGATATGAGCAGTTCTTC. This rearrangement joins TRBV7-2 to TRBJ2-1, with TRBD2 identical over 10 bases. CDR3 length: 15 amino acids. Germline trimming cut 6 bases from V and 8 bases from J; bases unmatched to any gene: 10. The germline gives CDR1 SGHTA, CDR2 FQGNSA.

The chain is built from TRBV6-5 and TRBJ1-1, with TRBD1 matching 10 bases. The CDR3 consists of 13 residues. CDR1 is MNHEY and CDR2 is SVGAGI in the germline V gene. V shed 6 bases, J shed 7 bases, and the junction held 5 bases outside the gene matches. CDR3 loop: CASSPRDRGEAFF. CDR3 in DNA: TGTGCCAGCAGCCCCCGGGACAGGGGTGAAGCTTTCTTT.

The V call is TRBV19, the J call TRBJ2-3; TRBD1 aligns across 9 bases. Germline V gene sequence: CDR1 LNHDA, CDR2 SQIVND (reference sequence). The J segment lost 4 bases and the V segment lost 5 bases, leaving 7 bases of the junction unmatched. The CDR3 sequence is 15 residues long. The CDR3 DNA follows: TGTGCCAGTAGTTTACCGGGACAGGGTGCAGATACGCAGTATTTT. It translates to CASSLPGQGADTQYF.

The chain carries TRBV27 and TRBJ2-3; TRBD1 matches at 7 bases. Trimming took 6 bases from V and 5 from J; bases not matched to a gene: 11. This CDR3 has 15 residues. Germline assignment: CDR1 MNHEY and CDR2 SMNVEV (reference sequence). Here the CDR3 reads CASSTRDSALDTQYF. As DNA, the CDR3 is TGTGCCAGCAGCACACGGGACAGCGCGCTAGATACGCAGTATTTT.

The chain is built from TRBV18 and TRBJ2-3; 8 bases line up with TRBD2. The germline V gene has CDR1 KGHSH and CDR2 LQKENI. CDR3 length: 16 amino acids. J was trimmed by 1 base and V by 3 bases; bases with no gene match: 6. CDR3 coding DNA: TGTGCCAGCTCACCCTTAGCGGGATCGGGCACAGATACGCAGTATTTT. It specifies CASSPLAGSGTDTQYF.